This T cell receptor beta chain was obtained from a study of human T cells and chemical hapten exposure. Time point indicated: patch test 3, about 24 weeks after DPC sensitization. Documented treatment: therapeutic diphenylcyclopropenone sensitization with weekly scalp DPC. Blood collection took place prior to placing each patch test. TCRdb independently ran MiXCR on the RACE reads; one entry per CDR3 protein. Among more than 45,000 distinct CDR3 sequences listed, around 12% were seen once. This clonotype came up a few times. Antigen unknown. Trimming took off 0 bases at V and 0 bases at J, with 9 bases between the two ends. The V gene's germline CDR1 is MNHEY and CDR2 SMNVEV (reference sequence). This CDR3 is 16 amino acids long. Study findings and constraints: Compared to controls, expanded TCRs made significantly more large clusters of similar CDR3s.

The receptor was isolated from a young man with alopecia areata. Some clones in this sample may be carry-over from other donors' samples. This chain uses TRBV27 with TRBJ1-5; D gene ambiguous. Sample: whole blood, taken in connection with sensitization to the hapten diphenylcyclopropenone (DPC). The CDR3 nucleotides are TGTGCCAGCAGTTTATCAGCTGGGAATAGCAATCAGCCCCAGCATTTT. It encodes CASSLSAGNSNQPQHF.